Below are 31 T cell receptor beta chains sequenced from a single sample in a study of blood T cell repertoires in COVID-19. Repertoires were generated with immunoSEQ multiplex PCR, while TCRdb's copy carries only in-frame clones and drops some. The sample contains 200,000 to 300,000 clones, about 83% of which appear only once. Sample: peripheral blood. The receptors were sampled from a human donor in a cohort sampled during active COVID-19.

This sequence joins TRBV27 and TRBJ1-1; D might be TRBD1 (5 bases). The CDR3 is 15 residues long. From germline, CDR1 is MNHEY and CDR2 SMNVEV (reference sequence). V lost 1 base and J lost 4, with 13 bases in between. CDR3 residues: CASSLLKGGVTEAFF. In nucleotides, the CDR3 is TGTGCCAGCAGTTTATTGAAGGGAGGGGTCACTGAAGCTTTCTTT.

In this sample, this clone turned up many times. One end of the junction varies from germline; a read error may be responsible. J is TRBJ1-5 and V is TRBV2; weak D call: TRBD1 (5 bases). Germline V lookup: CDR1 SNHLY, CDR2 FYNNEI. The CDR3 covers 13 residues. The CDR3 DNA reads as TGTGCCAGCAGGCTGGAACCGGGGACTAACAGCGATTTT. Translating it yields CASRLEPGTNSDF.

CDR3 DNA: TGCGCCAGCAGCTTGGGTGGGGAGGAGACCCAGTACTTC. Amino acids: CASSLGGEETQYF. The chain is built from TRBV5-1 and TRBJ2-5, with D possibly being TRBD2 (5 bases). Per germline, CDR1 SGHRS and CDR2 YFSETQ. This CDR3 is built from 13 residues. V was pared by 0 bases and J by 5 bases, with 8 bases between.

The chain employs TRBV7-9 and TRBJ2-5; TRBD1 aligns across 10 bases. CDR3 length: 16 amino acids. After removal of 0 bases from V and 2 bases from J, the junction contained 3 bases not matched to a gene. Per the germline V gene, CDR1 is SEHNR and CDR2 is FQNEAQ (reference sequence). The CDR3 nucleotides read TGTGCCAGCAGCTTAGCGACAGGGGGCGGGCAAGAGACCCAGTACTTC. This gives the protein CASSLATGGGQETQYF.

The chain is built from TRBV5-4 and TRBJ2-7; possibly TRBD2 for D (5 bases). The CDR3 sequence is 15 residues long. The ends were cut back, 4 bases at V and 5 bases at J, with 19 bases in the middle. The germline V gene encodes CDR1 SGHNT and CDR2 YYREEE (reference sequence). The CDR3 loop is CASSPLVRVEDEQYF. CDR3 bases: TGTGCCAGCAGCCCCCTCGTGAGGGTGGAAGACGAGCAGTACTTC.

The J gene is TRBJ2-1, the V gene TRBV3-1 (or the pseudogene TRBV3-2); tentative D call: TRBD2 (6 bases). This CDR3 spans 17 amino acids. V lost 4 bases to trimming and J lost 0 bases, with 16 bases between them. The germline V gene has CDR1 LGHDT and CDR2 YNNKEL (reference sequence). CDR3 nucleotides: TGTGCCAGCAGCCTGCGGCGGGCGGGGCTCTCCTACAATGAGCAGTTCTTC. Translated, it gives CASSLRRAGLSYNEQFF.

This chain joins TRBV19 and TRBJ2-7; TRBD1 matches at 10 bases. V lost 10 bases, J lost 2 bases, and 8 bases stayed unmatched. The germline gives CDR1 LNHDA, CDR2 SQIVND (reference sequence). The CDR3 has 14 residues. Here the CDR3 reads CATRRDRGTYEQYF. In DNA form, the CDR3 reads TGTGCCACCCGACGGGACAGGGGTACCTACGAGCAGTACTTC.

This clone was observed a handful of times. The chain's CDR3 is CSVRGGEDTQYF. In nucleotides, the CDR3 is TGCAGCGTCCGAGGAGGTGAAGATACGCAGTATTTT. V and J are TRBV29-1 and TRBJ2-3, with a weak D call TRBD2 (5 bases). V lost 6 bases and J 5 bases, leaving 12 bases between the germline ends. Germline CDR1 and CDR2: SQVTM and ANQGSEA. The CDR3 covers 12 residues.

This clone was seen just once. The V gene is TRBV3-1 (or the pseudogene TRBV3-2), the J gene TRBJ2-5, with TRBD2 matching 9 bases. The CDR3 has 16 amino acids. The V segment lost 4 bases and the J segment 3 bases; nucleotides outside the gene matches: 9. CDR1 is LGHDT, CDR2 YNNKEL, per germline (reference sequence). The CDR3 coding sequence is TGTGCCAGCAGCCCCACGCCCCTAGCGGGAAAAGAGACCCAGTACTTC. It codes for CASSPTPLAGKETQYF.

The rearrangement uses TRBV15 and TRBJ1-4; D not certain. The CDR3 consists of 17 residues. Trimming took off 0 bases at V and 4 bases at J, with 15 bases between the two ends. Germline values: CDR1 LNHNV, CDR2 YYDKDF (reference sequence). CDR3 sequence reads: CATSRDRGSGNNEKLFF. CDR3 bases: TGTGCCACCAGCAGAGATCGTGGAAGCGGCAATAATGAAAAACTGTTTTTT.

The chain employs TRBV29-1 and TRBJ2-5; 11 bases are a match to TRBD1. The trim removed 2 bases at V and 5 bases at J, leaving 4 bases unmatched. The germline V gene encodes CDR1 SQVTM and CDR2 ANQGSEA. The CDR3 contains 14 residues. Written as DNA, the CDR3 is TGCAGCGTTGAAAGGACAGGGGGCGCGGAGACCCAGTACTTC. This translates into CSVERTGGAETQYF.

The rearrangement uses TRBV12-5 and TRBJ2-2; TRBD2 is a possible D gene (6 bases). Deletions cut 5 bases from V and 0 bases from J, with 7 bases between. This CDR3 region has 14 residues. The V gene's germline CDR1 is LGHNT and CDR2 FRNRAP. CDR3 in DNA: TGTGCTAGTGGTCTAGCGCCGAACACCGGGGAGCTGTTTTTT. This sequence encodes CASGLAPNTGELFF.

V and J are TRBV5-1 and TRBJ1-3; unclear D gene. The V end lost 0 bases, the J end lost 0 bases, and 13 bases lay between the germline ends. Germline V gene lookup returns CDR1 SGHRS and CDR2 YFSETQ. The CDR3 has 17 amino acids. The CDR3 region is CASSLEPRSSSGNTIYF. Here the CDR3 DNA reads TGCGCCAGCAGCTTGGAACCCCGGAGCAGCTCTGGAAACACCATATATTTT.

This rearrangement joins TRBV10-3 to TRBJ2-5; D might be TRBD1 (6 bases). V was cut by 6 bases and J by 0 bases, with 8 bases left in between. In germline, CDR1 is ENHRY, CDR2 SYGVKD. The CDR3 sequence is 13 residues long. The DNA of the CDR3 is TGTGCCATCAGGGACAGTAACCAAGAGACCCAGTACTTC. Its protein product is CAIRDSNQETQYF.

This clone was observed a handful of times. The chain's CDR3 is CASSPRQGFIDEQFF. Here the CDR3 DNA reads TGTGCCAGCAGTCCTCGACAGGGGTTCATCGATGAGCAGTTCTTC. The chain uses TRBV6-5 and TRBJ2-1; TRBD1 agrees at 8 bases. This CDR3 is 15 amino acids long. Germline V gene data show CDR1 as MNHEY and CDR2 as SVGAGI. Germline trimming cut 5 bases from V and 8 bases from J; bases unmatched to any gene: 11.

This clone appeared a few times. The V gene is TRBV9, the J gene TRBJ2-3; 10 nucleotides agree with TRBD2. This CDR3 comprises 16 residues. CDR1 is SGDLS, CDR2 YYNGEE, per germline. V lost 4 bases and J lost 0; bases outside the gene matches: 5. CDR3 nucleotide sequence: TGTGCCAGCAGCTCCCGGACTAGCGGCAGCACAGATACGCAGTATTTT. Residues: CASSSRTSGSTDTQYF.

Turning to this clone: Distinct nucleotide sequences in the sample also encode this CDR3. The chain links TRBV24-1 to TRBJ1-3, with a weak D call TRBD1 (5 bases). The V gene lost 4 bases and the J gene lost 7 bases, with 7 bases spanning the gap. The CDR3 has 12 residues. Germline V gene lookup returns CDR1 KGHDR and CDR2 SFDVKD. DNA of the CDR3: TGTGCCACCAGTGACCGGGGGAACACCATATATTTT. Amino acid sequence: CATSDRGNTIYF.

V and J are TRBV5-1 and TRBJ1-2, with TRBD1 matching 9 bases. This CDR3 contains 14 residues. V lost 4 bases and J lost 6; bases outside the gene matches: 7. Germline loops: CDR1 SGHRS, CDR2 YFSETQ. The CDR3 loop reads CASSPPGQGHGYTF. As DNA, the CDR3 is TGCGCCAGCAGCCCTCCGGGACAGGGTCATGGCTACACCTTC.

The chain combines TRBV11-1 with TRBJ2-1, with D unresolved. The CDR3 covers 15 residues. Between the trimmed V and J ends, which lost 1 base and 0 bases, there was a span of 7 bases. Germline lookup yields CDR1 SGHAT and CDR2 FQDESV (reference sequence). DNA of the CDR3: TGTGCCAGCAGCTTAGAAGCCGACTCCTACAATGAGCAGTTCTTC. It translates to CASSLEADSYNEQFF.

The rearrangement joins TRBV6-4 to TRBJ2-4; 10 nucleotides agree with TRBD2. The CDR3 has 17 residues. Germline lookup yields CDR1 MRHNA and CDR2 SNTAGT. V lost 7 bases and J lost 0; bases outside the gene matches: 9. The DNA for the CDR3 is TGTGCCAGCATGGAACTAGCGGGACCGTTAGCCAAAAACATTCAGTACTTC. Translating it yields CASMELAGPLAKNIQYF.

The rearrangement uses TRBV20-1 and TRBJ2-7, with TRBD2 identical over 7 bases. The CDR3 spans 17 residues. Looked up from germline, CDR1 is DFQATT and CDR2 is SNEGSKA (reference sequence). The ends lost 3 bases at V and 2 bases at J; junction bases unmatched: 16. The CDR3 DNA follows: TGCAGTGCTAGTCCTCCCCCGCGGGAGCGGGTGACCTACGAGCAGTACTTC. It translates to CSASPPPRERVTYEQYF.

The rearrangement links TRBV24-1 to TRBJ2-3; the D is unclear. The CDR3 has 16 residues. Germline V lookup: CDR1 KGHDR, CDR2 SFDVKD. Trimming removed 4 bases at V and 7 bases at J, with 20 bases between. The chain's CDR3 is CATSDRVFPETNTQYF. CDR3 in DNA: TGTGCCACCAGTGACCGGGTTTTCCCCGAGACCAATACGCAGTATTTT.

The V and J genes are TRBV10-3 and TRBJ1-5; D possibly corresponds to TRBD1 (6 bases). Germline CDR1 and CDR2: ENHRY and SYGVKD. This CDR3 spans 14 amino acids. V was trimmed by 6 bases and J by 15 bases, leaving 24 bases between them. The CDR3 loop is CAISSDSSGQPGHF. CDR3 nucleotides: TGTGCCATCAGCTCGGACAGCTCGGGGCAGCCCGGGCATTTT.

This clone was counted only a few times. The genes are TRBV5-6 and TRBJ2-7, with a weak D call TRBD1 (6 bases). Per germline, CDR1 SGHDT and CDR2 YYEEEE. The V end lost 0 bases, the J end lost 7 bases, and 8 bases lay between the germline ends. The CDR3 sequence is 12 residues long. The CDR3: CASSLAGQEQYF. The CDR3 nucleotides are TGTGCCAGCAGCTTGGCCGGACAGGAGCAGTACTTC.

This chain connects TRBV20-1 to TRBJ2-7, with D tentatively TRBD2 (6 bases). CDR1 is DFQATT, CDR2 SNEGSKA, per germline (reference sequence). V dropped 7 bases and J dropped 4 bases, with 11 bases sitting between them. CDR3 length: 11 residues. The CDR3 DNA reads TGCAGTGTCGGGAGCGGGTACGAGCAGTACTTC. It yields the protein CSVGSGYEQYF.

This chain connects TRBV7-2 to TRBJ1-5; a weak D match, TRBD1 (6 bases). The ends were cut back, 5 bases at V and 6 bases at J, with 14 bases in the middle. Germline loops: CDR1 SGHTA, CDR2 FQGNSA. This CDR3 has 14 residues. The CDR3 spells CASSPRGAGQPQHF. In nucleotides, the CDR3 is TGTGCCAGCAGCCCTCGGGGGGCCGGTCAGCCCCAGCATTTT.

V is TRBV7-2 and J is TRBJ2-5; the D gene is possibly TRBD1 (7 bases). Deletions cut 1 base from V and 10 bases from J, with 16 bases between. Per germline, CDR1 SGHTA and CDR2 FQGNSA. The CDR3 covers 14 residues. The CDR3, as DNA: TGTGCCAGCAGCTTAGGGCCCCAGGGGGGCGACCAGTACTTC. This sequence encodes CASSLGPQGGDQYF.

This clone was recorded a few times. The chain employs TRBV2 and TRBJ2-7, with a weak D call TRBD1 (5 bases). Germline CDR1 reads SNHLY; CDR2 reads FYNNEI. CDR3 length equals 15 residues. V was shortened by 6 bases and J by 7 bases, with 22 bases between the two germline ends. The CDR3 coding sequence is TGTGCCAGCAGCTCACAAGGGGCAGGGCTGGGTGAGCAGTACTTC. Encoded protein: CASSSQGAGLGEQYF. Supplemented by reference TRBV2 and TRBJ2-7, the full variable domain reads EPEVTQTPSHQVTQMGQEVILRCVPISNHLYFYWYRQILGQKVEFLVSFYNNEISEKSEIFDDQFSVERPDGSNFTLKIRSTKLEDSAMYFCASSSQGAGLGEQYFGPGTRLTVT.

There are many counts of this clone. J is TRBJ2-5 and V is TRBV3-1 (or the pseudogene TRBV3-2), with TRBD2 matching over 7 bases. The V gene's germline CDR1 is LGHDT and CDR2 YNNKEL (reference sequence). This CDR3 spans 15 amino acids. The junction had 8 bases not matched to a gene; V was cut back by 4 bases and J by 3 bases. Here the CDR3 DNA reads TGTGCCAGCAGCCCGACGGTTGGGAGGGAAGAGACCCAGTACTTC. It specifies CASSPTVGREETQYF.

This chain connects TRBV28 to TRBJ2-4; TRBD2 aligns across 11 bases. V lost 2 bases, J lost 0 bases, and 6 bases stayed unmatched. The CDR3 is made up of 18 amino acids. The germline CDR1 and CDR2 sequences are MDHEN and SYDVKM. In nucleotides, the CDR3 is TGTGCCAGCAGTTTAGGCGGGACTAGCGGAATAGCCAAAAACATTCAGTACTTC. It is translated as CASSLGGTSGIAKNIQYF.

V gene TRBV4-1 combines with J gene TRBJ2-3, with 8 nucleotides matching TRBD2. There are 16 residues in the CDR3. Unmatched junction bases numbered 5, after V lost 2 bases and J lost 1 base. The germline gives CDR1 MGHRA, CDR2 YSYEKL. The CDR3, as DNA: TGCGCCAGCAGCCAATACCGGCGGGAGGGCACAGATACGCAGTATTTT. Translating gives CASSQYRREGTDTQYF.